These T cell receptor beta chains were read from a single sample in a study of blood T cell repertoires in COVID-19. TCRdb keeps only in-frame clones here, not all; method: immunoSEQ multiplex PCR. The table has 150,000 or so clones, around 73% seen once; the top ten hold more than 8.5%. Source material: peripheral blood. All receptors derive from a woman in her fifties or sixties with active or convalescent COVID-19. CDR3s include the opening cysteine and the closing phenylalanine or tryptophan. A D gene is named only where the DNA matches it firmly. Rows may omit the clone size; those that give it use once, few, many or a size class.

j_call d_call clone_size v_call cdr3_nt cdr3_aa
TRBJ2-1 TRBD2 . TRBV9 TGTGCCAGCAGCGTGACTAGCACGAGCTCCTACAATGAGCAGTTCTTC CASSVTSTSSYNEQFF
TRBJ2-7 TRBD2 once TRBV6-5 TGTGCCAGCAGCCGGGAGGGGAACGAGCAGTACTTC CASSREGNEQYF
TRBJ2-7 TRBD1 once TRBV11-1 TGTGCCAGCAGCCTACGGACAGGGCCCTACGAGCAGTACTTC CASSLRTGPYEQYF
TRBJ1-1 . many TRBV6-5 TGTGCCAGCAGTCAGGGAGGGACGAACACTGAAGCTTTCTTT CASSQGGTNTEAFF
TRBJ1-1 . . TRBV28 TGTGCCAGCAGTCCCCGGCAGGGGCGGAACACTGAAGCTTTCTTT CASSPRQGRNTEAFF
TRBJ2-1 TRBD1 few TRBV28 TGTGCCAGCAGTTCCAGGACAGGGGGCAGGTTGGATGAGCAGTTCTTC CASSSRTGGRLDEQFF
TRBJ1-1 . . TRBV6-6 TGTGCCAGCAGTCTGGGACAGAACACTGAAGCTTTCTTT CASSLGQNTEAFF
TRBJ2-3 TRBD2 . TRBV7-9 TGTGCCAGCAGCTCCGCTAGCGGGGGGCCAGATACGCAGTATTTT CASSSASGGPDTQYF
TRBJ2-7 TRBD1 . TRBV6-6 TGTGCCAGCAGTTTGGACAGGGTGTACGAGCAGTACTTC CASSLDRVYEQYF
TRBJ1-2 TRBD1 . TRBV12-3/TRBV12-4 TGTGCCAGCAGTAACGGACAGGGCTATGGCTACACCTTC CASSNGQGYGYTF
TRBJ1-3 . few TRBV25-1 TGTGCCAGCAGTGAATCGGGAGGGGGTCTTTTTGGAAACACCATATATTTT CASSESGGGLFGNTIYF
TRBJ1-2 . . TRBV6-5 TGTGCCCTGAGCGGGGCATTTCAATCTGGCTACACCTTC CALSGAFQSGYTF
TRBJ1-1 . . TRBV4-3 TGCGCCAGCAGCCAAGATAGGACAACTGAAGCTTTCTTT CASSQDRTTEAFF
TRBJ2-3 . . TRBV7-9 TGTGCCAGCAGCCTACAAAAGCGGCCCGGCGGCACAGATACGCAGTATTTT CASSLQKRPGGTDTQYF
TRBJ1-1 . . TRBV4-2 TGTGCCAGCAGCCAAGATTCCCAGAAGATGAACACTGAAGCTTTCTTT CASSQDSQKMNTEAFF
TRBJ2-1 . . TRBV6-5 TGTGCCAGCACCCCGGGGAGTGTGGCCAATGAGCAGTTCTTC CASTPGSVANEQFF
TRBJ2-2 . . TRBV30 TGTGCCTGGAGACGGACAGACAACACCGGGGAGCTGTTTTTT CAWRRTDNTGELFF
TRBJ2-2 TRBD1 many TRBV3-1/TRBV3-2 TGTGCCAGCAGCACAGGGGTAGGAGCCGGGGAGCTGTTTTTT CASSTGVGAGELFF
TRBJ2-3 . . TRBV27 TGTGCCAGCAGTTTCTTAGGGGGAGGGCAGACAGATACGCAGTATTTT CASSFLGGGQTDTQYF
TRBJ2-2 TRBD2 . TRBV9 TGTGCCAGCAGCCCTCGCAATAGACTAGCGGGGGGCGCGAACACCGGGGAGCTGTTTTTT CASSPRNRLAGGANTGELFF
TRBJ1-5 TRBD1 few TRBV30 TGTGCCTGGGACAGGGAATCGGGTCAGCCCCAGCATTTT CAWDRESGQPQHF
TRBJ2-1 TRBD1 . TRBV11-2 TGTGCCAGCACCTCCGTAGGGGGCGCGTGGGGTGAGCAGTTCTTC CASTSVGGAWGEQFF
TRBJ2-7 . . TRBV28 TGTGCCAGCAGCCCGGGACAGGCGGGGGCCTACGAGCAGTACTTC CASSPGQAGAYEQYF
TRBJ1-2 . few TRBV7-2 TGTGCCAGCAGTTCGAACCCAGGTGGCAATAGGCCCCGGTTGGGCTACACCTTC CASSSNPGGNRPRLGYTF
TRBJ1-2 . . TRBV30 TGTGCCTGGGCGAGACAGAACTACACCTTC CAWARQNYTF
TRBJ2-7 TRBD1 few TRBV7-2 TGTGCCAGCAGCTTAGTAGGCAGGGGGCGGGAGCAGTACTTC CASSLVGRGREQYF